The 32 T cell receptor beta chains given below trace back to one sample, sequenced in a study of cytomegalovirus exposure and HLA in healthy donors. 13 Jbeta primers and 60 Vbeta primers were used for the PCR. Produced via immunoSEQ multiplex PCR; TCRdb's table is partial and in-frame only. This table has around 110,000 clones, around 10% appearing once. Sequencing input: PBMCs. These receptors came from a man under 40 in good health and CMV-seronegative.

This clone was found a few times. This chain joins TRBV5-1 and TRBJ1-1, with TRBD1 identical over 9 bases. The V segment lost 0 bases and the J segment 6 bases; nucleotides outside the gene matches: 6. The germline CDR1 and CDR2 sequences are SGHRS and YFSETQ. The CDR3 loop spans 15 amino acids. CDR3 amino acids: CASSLEGTGIPEAFF. The CDR3 DNA sequence: TGCGCCAGCAGCTTGGAGGGGACAGGGATACCTGAAGCTTTCTTT. Full variable domain (remainder filled in from reference TRBV5-1 and TRBJ1-1): KAGVTQTPRYLIKTRGQQVTLSCSPISGHRSVSWYQQTPGQGLQFLFEYFSETQRNKGNFPGRFSGRQFSNSRSEMNVSTLELGDSALYLCASSLEGTGIPEAFFGQGTRLTVV.

The chain combines TRBV6-5 with TRBJ2-2; TRBD1 is a possible D gene (5 bases). In germline, CDR1 is MNHEY, CDR2 SVGAGI. The ends were cut back, 2 bases at V and 6 bases at J, with 13 bases in the middle. CDR3 length: 15 amino acids. As DNA, the CDR3 is TGTGCCAGCAGTTACCCAGGGCCTGGGGCCGGGGAGCTGTTTTTT. This sequence encodes CASSYPGPGAGELFF.

This clone has more than one count but fewer than ten. The rearrangement links TRBV5-6 to TRBJ1-1; TRBD1 is a possible D gene (5 bases). The length of the CDR3 is 16 residues. Germline V gene data show CDR1 as SGHDT and CDR2 as YYEEEE. Trimming left V 0 bases short and J 3 bases short, with 15 bases between. The CDR3 loop reads CASSLGLWGDYTEAFF. The CDR3 DNA follows: TGTGCCAGCAGCTTGGGATTGTGGGGGGATTACACTGAAGCTTTCTTT.

This clone was detected only a few times. This rearrangement joins TRBV5-4 to TRBJ1-3; D uncertain. The CDR3 spans 14 residues. Germline V gene data show CDR1 as SGHNT and CDR2 as YYREEE (reference sequence). Trimming stripped 0 bases from V and 0 bases from J, with 4 bases between. DNA for the CDR3: TGTGCCAGCAGCTTGGGTCTCTCTGGAAACACCATATATTTT. It translates to CASSLGLSGNTIYF.

This rearrangement joins TRBV11-2 to TRBJ2-7; D is unclear. Germline CDR1 SGHAT, CDR2 FQNNGV. Trimming took 8 bases from V and 4 from J, leaving 6 bases between them. The CDR3 has 10 amino acids. The CDR3 DNA is TGTGCCAGCGGAGAGTACGAGCAGTACTTC. Its translation is CASGEYEQYF.

This clone has a handful of counts. The chain employs TRBV30 and TRBJ2-7; 9 nucleotides match TRBD2. The CDR3 is 13 residues long. Per germline, CDR1 GTSNPN and CDR2 SVGIG (reference sequence). The V segment lost 5 bases and the J segment 4 bases; nucleotides outside the gene matches: 6. The CDR3 coding sequence is TGTGCCTGGCTGGTTAGCGGGAGATACGAGCAGTACTTC. Amino acid sequence: CAWLVSGRYEQYF.

V and J are TRBV30 and TRBJ2-2; D is ambiguous. CDR3 length equals 15 residues. V shed 0 bases and J shed 1 base, with 9 bases lying between them. Germline loops: CDR1 GTSNPN, CDR2 SVGIG (reference sequence). In nucleotides, the CDR3 is TGTGCCTGGAGTGTAATTGGGCGGAACACCGGGGAGCTGTTTTTT. It yields the protein CAWSVIGRNTGELFF.

There are a few counts of this clone. This rearrangement joins TRBV4-3 to TRBJ1-5; D gene unclear. The CDR3 covers 13 residues. Trimming stripped 0 bases from V and 6 bases from J, with 6 bases between. Germline assignment: CDR1 LGHNA and CDR2 YSLEER. CDR3 sequence: CASSQDTVQPQHF. The CDR3 DNA reads TGCGCCAGCAGCCAAGATACGGTTCAGCCCCAGCATTTT.

This chain links TRBV11-3 with TRBJ2-2; tentative D call: TRBD2 (6 bases). Trimming took off 3 bases at V and 5 bases at J, with 10 bases between the two ends. This CDR3 contains 14 residues. Germline assignment: CDR1 SGHNT and CDR2 YENEEA. Written as DNA, the CDR3 is TGTGCCAGCAGCTTGGGGACTGTAACCGGGGAGCTGTTTTTT. Translated, it gives CASSLGTVTGELFF.

In this sample, this clone turned up a few times. The CDR3 region has the DNA TGTGCCAGCAGCTTAGATGGCAGGGGGAACACTGAAGCTTTCTTT. Its protein is CASSLDGRGNTEAFF. The V and J genes are TRBV7-2 and TRBJ1-1; D might be TRBD1 (6 bases). CDR3 length: 15 amino acids. Trimming left V 1 base short and J 1 base short, with 10 bases between. Germline V gives CDR1 SGHTA, CDR2 FQGNSA.

This clone has a handful of counts. The chain uses TRBV7-6 and TRBJ2-3; TRBD1 might be the D (6 bases). There are 12 residues in the CDR3. Germline loops: CDR1 SGHVS, CDR2 FNYEAQ. Trimming took off 4 bases at V and 8 bases at J, with 10 bases between the two ends. CDR3 DNA sequence: TGTGCCAGCAGCTACCGGGACACTACGCAGTATTTT. It translates to CASSYRDTTQYF.

This clone was seen a few times. The V and J genes are TRBV5-1 and TRBJ2-3, with D possibly being TRBD2 (5 bases). From germline, CDR1 is SGHRS and CDR2 YFSETQ. Trimming removed 1 base at V and 2 bases at J, with 14 bases between. The CDR3 runs to 16 residues. The CDR3 region has the DNA TGCGCCAGCAGCTTGCCAACGACTAACCCCACAGATACGCAGTATTTT. Translation: CASSLPTTNPTDTQYF.

This clone was picked up a small number of times. V gene TRBV19 combines with J gene TRBJ1-3; D might be TRBD1 (5 bases). The CDR3 is 16 residues long. V was shortened by 3 bases and J by 2 bases, with 14 bases between the two germline ends. Germline V gene sequence: CDR1 LNHDA, CDR2 SQIVND (reference sequence). The CDR3: CASSIRWQGTGNTIYF. The CDR3 DNA sequence: TGTGCCAGTAGTATTAGATGGCAGGGAACTGGAAACACCATATATTTT.

This clone was observed a few times. A junction boundary mismatches the germline segment, possibly from a read error. The chain links TRBV15 to TRBJ1-5; TRBD1 aligns across 12 bases. Germline values: CDR1 LNHNV, CDR2 YYDKDF (reference sequence). The CDR3 totals 17 residues. Written as DNA, the CDR3 is TGTGCCACCAGCAGAGATACGGGGACAGGGGGCAAGCAGCCCCAGCATTTT. Translated, it gives CATSRDTGTGGKQPQHF.

The V and J genes are TRBV11-3 and TRBJ2-3; TRBD2 might be the D (5 bases). The CDR3 runs to 13 residues. Germline V gene sequence: CDR1 SGHNT, CDR2 YENEEA. V was trimmed by 6 bases and J by 0 bases, leaving 7 bases between them. The CDR3 loop is CASRLGSTDTQYF. In DNA form, the CDR3 reads TGTGCCAGCAGACTAGGGAGCACAGATACGCAGTATTTT.

This clone was picked up a small number of times. The same CDR3 also results from other DNA sequences found in this sample. The chain has TRBV5-1 and TRBJ2-3, with 7 bases matching TRBD2. Per germline, CDR1 SGHRS and CDR2 YFSETQ. Losses at the gene ends were 3 bases for V and 2 bases for J; bases not matched to a gene: 3. CDR3 size: 14 residues. Here the CDR3 reads CASSSERDTDTQYF. The CDR3 region has the DNA TGCGCCAGCAGCTCAGAGCGGGACACAGATACGCAGTATTTT.

This clone was counted only a few times. The chain combines TRBV4-1 with TRBJ2-7, with D possibly being TRBD2 (6 bases). CDR1 and CDR2 from the germline V gene are MGHRA and YSYEKL. With 0 bases removed from V and 4 bases from J, the gap between germline ends came to 22 bases. The CDR3 extends over 18 amino acids. For the CDR3, the DNA is TGCGCCAGCAGCCAAGATGAGGTGGGGGGAAAAAAACGGTACGAGCAGTACTTC. This codes for CASSQDEVGGKKRYEQYF.

The chain carries TRBV7-2 and TRBJ2-5; D unclear. The CDR3 runs 12 residues. Germline assignment: CDR1 SGHTA and CDR2 FQGNSA. V dropped 1 base and J dropped 5 bases, with 5 bases sitting between them. CDR3 protein: CASSLVGETQYF. CDR3 DNA: TGTGCCAGCAGCTTAGTCGGGGAGACCCAGTACTTC.

The chain has TRBV7-2 and TRBJ1-1; D may be TRBD1 (5 bases). The CDR3 is 14 residues long. The V end lost 3 bases, the J end lost 1 base, and 9 bases lay between the germline ends. Germline CDR1 and CDR2: SGHTA and FQGNSA. The CDR3 loop reads CASSFGQSNTEAFF. Here the CDR3 DNA reads TGTGCCAGCAGCTTCGGACAATCGAACACTGAAGCTTTCTTT.

This clone was counted a few times. This chain connects TRBV5-1 to TRBJ2-1; possible D gene TRBD2, 6 bases. The length of the CDR3 is 11 residues. V lost 2 bases, J lost 14 bases, and 11 bases lay in between. Germline V gives CDR1 SGHRS, CDR2 YFSETQ. The CDR3 sequence is CASSLAGRKFF. DNA of the CDR3: TGCGCCAGCAGCTTAGCGGGCCGTAAGTTCTTC.

This chain links TRBV7-9 with TRBJ1-1, with TRBD1 matching 8 bases. The V and J ends lost 5 bases and 3 bases, in that order; junction bases with no gene match: 8. In germline, CDR1 is SEHNR, CDR2 FQNEAQ (reference sequence). The CDR3 extends over 15 amino acids. The CDR3 DNA sequence: TGTGCCAGCAGCGCCCAGGGGGCGGAGTACACTGAAGCTTTCTTT. Amino acid sequence: CASSAQGAEYTEAFF.

The chain employs TRBV28 and TRBJ2-7; D is perhaps TRBD2 (5 bases). Trimming shortened V by 6 bases and J by 4 bases, and 13 bases separated the two germline ends. The V gene's germline CDR1 is MDHEN and CDR2 SYDVKM. The CDR3 covers 13 residues. The CDR3 DNA reads as TGTGCCAGCAGCTGGACGGGGAGTTACGAGCAGTACTTC. Protein sequence: CASSWTGSYEQYF. Complete variable domain (other parts from reference TRBV28 and TRBJ2-7): DVKVTQSSRYLVKRTGEKVFLECVQDMDHENMFWYRQDPGLGLRLIYFSYDVKMKEKGDIPEGYSVSREKKERFSLILESASTNQTSMYLCASSWTGSYEQYFGPGTRLTVT.

The chain joins TRBV4-1 to TRBJ1-5; the D is unclear. The CDR3 contains 15 residues. Deletions cut 3 bases from V and 1 base from J, with 10 bases between. Germline-derived CDR1 and CDR2 are MGHRA and YSYEKL. The CDR3 DNA sequence: TGCGCCAGCAGCCACACAGTAGACAGCAATCAGCCCCAGCATTTT. Translating it yields CASSHTVDSNQPQHF.

This clone was seen a handful of times. V is TRBV29-1 and J is TRBJ2-1; 8 bases fit TRBD2. This CDR3 region has 15 residues. The V gene's germline CDR1 is SQVTM and CDR2 ANQGSEA. The ends lost 5 bases at V and 1 base at J; junction bases unmatched: 7. Written as DNA, the CDR3 is TGCAGCGTTCCAAGCCAGCGGGAGTCCTACAATGAGCAGTTCTTC. Translation gives CSVPSQRESYNEQFF.

The J gene is TRBJ2-5, the V gene TRBV27; the match to TRBD2 covers 16 bases. Germline V gene lookup returns CDR1 MNHEY and CDR2 SMNVEV (reference sequence). CDR3 length: 16 amino acids. The V segment lost 3 bases and the J segment 4 bases; nucleotides outside the gene matches: 2. The CDR3: CASSLGLAGGPETQYF. CDR3 in DNA: TGTGCCAGCAGTTTGGGACTAGCGGGGGGGCCAGAGACCCAGTACTTC.

A few counts support this clone. The rearrangement joins TRBV7-2 to TRBJ1-5; D is undetermined. The CDR3 contains 13 residues. From germline, CDR1 is SGHTA and CDR2 FQGNSA. Trimming took 1 base from V and 7 from J, leaving 8 bases between them. The CDR3: CASSLGFGQPQHF. The CDR3 DNA is TGTGCCAGCAGCTTAGGATTCGGGCAGCCCCAGCATTTT. Looking up the rest from reference TRBV7-2 and TRBJ1-5 gives the full variable domain: GAGVSQSPSNKVTEKGKDVELRCDPISGHTALYWYRQSLGQGLEFLIYFQGNSAPDKSGLPSDRFSAERTGGSVSTLTIQRTQQEDSAVYLCASSLGFGQPQHFGDGTRLSIL.

This clone was detected a few times. This sequence joins TRBV6-5 and TRBJ2-5; 7 bases align to TRBD1. The CDR3 sequence is 13 residues long. V gave up 6 bases and J gave up 11 bases; unmatched junction bases: 12. CDR1 is MNHEY and CDR2 is SVGAGI in the germline V gene. The CDR3 bases are TGTGCCAGCAGCCTAGGGACAGCTTGGGAGCAGTACTTC. This sequence encodes CASSLGTAWEQYF.

This clone was seen only a few times. The rearrangement joins TRBV5-1 to TRBJ2-7, with a possible D match to TRBD1 (6 bases). With 4 bases removed from V and 3 bases from J, the gap between germline ends came to 14 bases. The CDR3 consists of 14 residues. Germline V gene lookup returns CDR1 SGHRS and CDR2 YFSETQ. CDR3 residues: CASSPDSQNYEQYF. CDR3 nucleotides: TGCGCCAGCAGCCCGGACAGCCAGAACTACGAGCAGTACTTC.

This clone has more than one count but fewer than ten. The genes are TRBV7-9 and TRBJ2-7; D remains unclear. V lost 0 bases, J lost 0 bases, and 15 bases lay in between. Germline V gene lookup returns CDR1 SEHNR and CDR2 FQNEAQ (reference sequence). This CDR3 is 17 amino acids long. The CDR3 sequence: CASSLAFHSTISYEQYF. The CDR3 DNA reads TGTGCCAGCAGCTTAGCGTTTCATAGCACAATCTCCTACGAGCAGTACTTC.

V is TRBV10-3 and J is TRBJ2-7, with 7 bases that match TRBD2. The CDR3 runs 14 residues. J gave up 5 bases and V 0 bases, and 4 bases lay outside the gene matches. CDR1 is ENHRY and CDR2 is SYGVKD in the germline V gene. The CDR3 spells CAISESGGRHEQYF. CDR3 DNA: TGTGCCATCAGTGAGTCGGGCGGGAGACACGAGCAGTACTTC.

This clone was seen only a few times. The chain recombines TRBV10-2 with TRBJ2-7; TRBD1 matches 8 bases. The germline gives CDR1 WSHSY, CDR2 SAAADI. The CDR3 sequence is 15 residues long. Trimming at V came to 3 bases and at J to 2 bases, leaving 6 bases not matched to a gene. The CDR3 loop reads CASSDRGLGTYEQYF. CDR3 nucleotides: TGCGCCAGCAGTGACAGGGGGCTAGGAACCTACGAGCAGTACTTC.

This clone occurred a few times. The rearrangement joins TRBV6-1 to TRBJ2-2; a weak D match, TRBD2 (6 bases). V lost 5 bases and J 4 bases, leaving 14 bases between the germline ends. This CDR3 contains 15 residues. CDR1 and CDR2 from the germline V gene are MNHNS and SASEGT. CDR3 DNA: TGTGCCAGCAGTACCGGGACTGCGGGCACCGGGGAGCTGTTTTTT. It specifies CASSTGTAGTGELFF.